A single sample is the source of the 9 T cell receptor beta chains below, sequenced in a study of blood T cell repertoires in COVID-19. This table comes from immunoSEQ multiplex PCR, and its TCRdb copy is limited to in-frame clones, with some not included. The sample has about 74,000 clones; 90% are singletons. Sequencing was performed on peripheral blood. These receptors were taken from a woman aged 45-65 years in a cohort sampled during active COVID-19.

This sequence joins TRBV9 and TRBJ1-2; the D gene is possibly TRBD1 (6 bases). V lost 0 bases and J lost 0, with 12 bases in between. This CDR3 has 16 residues. Germline loops: CDR1 SGDLS, CDR2 YYNGEE. The CDR3 here is CASSVVSQGPNYGYTF. The CDR3 DNA follows: TGTGCCAGCAGCGTAGTATCCCAGGGGCCTAACTATGGCTACACCTTC.

The chain uses TRBV19 and TRBJ2-5; 12 bases match TRBD2. The CDR3 loop spans 16 amino acids. The germline gives CDR1 LNHDA, CDR2 SQIVND (reference sequence). V shed 3 bases, J shed 4 bases, and the junction held 6 bases outside the gene matches. The DNA of the CDR3 is TGTGCCAGTAGTATCCTAGCGGGAGGGCTGGCAGAGACCCAGTACTTC. Amino acids: CASSILAGGLAETQYF.

The J gene is TRBJ1-3, the V gene TRBV2, with D possibly TRBD1 on 5 matching bases. Looked up from germline, CDR1 is SNHLY and CDR2 is FYNNEI. Trimming removed 6 bases at V and 0 bases at J, with 12 bases between. There are 15 residues in the CDR3. CDR3 bases: TGTGCCAGCAGCCGACAGTCCTTCTCTGGAAACACCATATATTTT. This gives the protein CASSRQSFSGNTIYF. Looking up the rest from reference TRBV2 and TRBJ1-3 gives the full variable domain: EPEVTQTPSHQVTQMGQEVILRCVPISNHLYFYWYRQILGQKVEFLVSFYNNEISEKSEIFDDQFSVERPDGSNFTLKIRSTKLEDSAMYFCASSRQSFSGNTIYFGEGSWLTVV.

This clone was found a few times. The chain combines TRBV4-2 with TRBJ2-7; D is unresolved. In germline, CDR1 is LGHNA, CDR2 YNFKEQ. The V gene lost 2 bases and the J gene lost 3 bases, with 11 bases spanning the gap. This CDR3 contains 14 residues. The CDR3 protein is CASSQYRGNYEQYF. The CDR3 DNA reads TGTGCCAGCAGCCAATACCGCGGAAACTACGAGCAGTACTTC.

The chain uses TRBV5-6 and TRBJ1-6, with 9 bases lining up with TRBD1. In germline, CDR1 is SGHDT, CDR2 YYEEEE. The CDR3 runs to 19 residues. V was clipped by 3 bases and J by 2 bases; unmatched bases: 12. The CDR3 here is CASSSNRGRLITYNSPLHF. The CDR3 DNA sequence: TGTGCCAGCAGCTCGAACAGGGGGCGACTTATCACCTATAATTCACCCCTCCACTTT.

This chain joins TRBV14 and TRBJ2-3; D perhaps matches TRBD2 (6 bases). This CDR3 region has 16 residues. Trimming cost V 4 bases and J 4 bases, with 18 bases left between them. Germline lookup yields CDR1 SGHDN and CDR2 FVKESK. CDR3 sequence (DNA): TGTGCCAGCAGCCGCTACCGAACCGGGGGTGCAGATACGCAGTATTTT. It yields the protein CASSRYRTGGADTQYF.

The chain employs TRBV19 and TRBJ2-4; tentative D call: TRBD2 (6 bases). From germline, CDR1 is LNHDA and CDR2 SQIVND (reference sequence). The V end was cut by 7 bases, the J end by 3 bases, with 22 bases between. The CDR3 runs to 17 residues. In DNA, the CDR3 is TGTGCCAGTACCCCTCAAGGGCTGATGGGGGGCAAAAACATTCAGTACTTC. This codes for CASTPQGLMGGKNIQYF.

The rearrangement links TRBV27 to TRBJ2-7, with 10 bases lining up with TRBD1. The CDR3 sequence is 16 residues long. With 4 bases clipped from V and 5 bases from J, the junction kept 11 bases outside the gene matches. From germline, CDR1 is MNHEY and CDR2 SMNVEV (reference sequence). CDR3 nucleotide sequence: TGTGCCAGCAGTTCCGGACCGGGACAGGGGAAACACGAGCAGTACTTC. It codes for CASSSGPGQGKHEQYF.

The chain uses TRBV28 and TRBJ1-1; no reliable D call. CDR1 and CDR2 from the germline V gene are MDHEN and SYDVKM. V lost 8 bases, J lost 7 bases, and 8 bases lay in between. The CDR3 loop spans 10 amino acids. The CDR3 is CASGPVEAFF. CDR3 sequence (DNA): TGTGCCAGCGGGCCCGTTGAAGCTTTCTTT. The whole variable domain, remainder taken from reference TRBV28 and TRBJ1-1, is DVKVTQSSRYLVKRTGEKVFLECVQDMDHENMFWYRQDPGLGLRLIYFSYDVKMKEKGDIPEGYSVSREKKERFSLILESASTNQTSMYLCASGPVEAFFGQGTRLTVV.